This T cell receptor beta chain was obtained from a study of T cells expressing NK-cell markers. Points from the study as a whole: The CD3+CD56-NKG2C+ fraction of several donors was also led by these clonotypes.

Comment on this clonotype: Its specificity is not known.

TCRdb re-called the 5' RACE reads, yielding one record per CDR3 amino acid sequence without DNA. This repertoire includes hundreds of thousands of distinct CDR3 sequences. The CDR3 is 13 residues long. Per the germline V gene, CDR1 is SQVTM and CDR2 is ANQGSEA. The source is a woman aged 18-70 years in good health. Input material: blood T cells: a sorted CD56 or NKG2C T cell subset, CD4+ or CD8+ T cells, or bulk PBMC T cells (not recorded which). This chain links TRBV29-1 with TRBJ1-5. CDR3 sequence: CSVRDGSNQPQHF.